This T cell receptor beta chain appears in the sequencing data of a study of shared clonotypes between healthy human individuals. Clones were read by immunoSEQ multiplex PCR, and TCRdb kept only the in-frame ones, dropping some. Here the sample spans 2 million or so clones, approximately 95% being singletons. The study, taken as a whole, reports: Sharing across a handful of donors was seen in about 5% of naive CD4 clonotypes. Naive subsets generally exceeded memory subsets in estimated richness.

CDR3 length equals 18 residues. This clone was counted once. Its antigen is as yet unknown. CD45RO-negative, CCR7-positively selected cells formed the naive CD8 fraction, excluding terminally differentiated effector memory CD45RA+ cells. The chain links TRBV21-1 to TRBJ2-5. TRBV21-1 is a pseudogene segment. This TCR was sampled from a man aged 18 to 35 in good health. The specimen was naive CD8+ T cells sorted from blood. The CDR3 coding sequence is TGTGCCAGCAGCAAAGTCATTGGGACCCAGGGGGGGAAAGAGACCCAGTACTTC. Protein product: CASSKVIGTQGGKETQYF.